The table lists the clone carrying this TCR beta chain with a few counts. Its antigen remains unidentified. This sample is drawn from a study of cytomegalovirus exposure and HLA in healthy donors. Study-wide findings and caveats: It was reported that TCR beta sequences correctly inferred the HLA-A and HLA-B alleles for most subjects.

Primers included in the PCR were 60 Vbeta and 13 Jbeta primers. Clones were sequenced by immunoSEQ multiplex PCR, and TCRdb holds only the in-frame ones, with some missing. The table records under 200,000 clones, about 13% of them present only once. The germline CDR1 and CDR2 sequences are SGHRS and YFSETQ. Trimming shortened V by 0 bases and J by 4 bases, and 13 bases separated the two germline ends. This CDR3 has 15 amino acids. The chain has TRBV5-1 and TRBJ1-2; D is uncertain. This receptor was taken from a man over 45 in good health and CMV-seropositive. The material sequenced was PBMCs. The CDR3: CASSLAYGGSYGYTF. In nucleotides, the CDR3 is TGCGCCAGCAGCTTGGCGTACGGCGGATCCTATGGCTACACCTTC. Full variable domain (rest looked up from reference TRBV5-1 and TRBJ1-2): KAGVTQTPRYLIKTRGQQVTLSCSPISGHRSVSWYQQTPGQGLQFLFEYFSETQRNKGNFPGRFSGRQFSNSRSEMNVSTLELGDSALYLCASSLAYGGSYGYTFGSGTRLTVV.